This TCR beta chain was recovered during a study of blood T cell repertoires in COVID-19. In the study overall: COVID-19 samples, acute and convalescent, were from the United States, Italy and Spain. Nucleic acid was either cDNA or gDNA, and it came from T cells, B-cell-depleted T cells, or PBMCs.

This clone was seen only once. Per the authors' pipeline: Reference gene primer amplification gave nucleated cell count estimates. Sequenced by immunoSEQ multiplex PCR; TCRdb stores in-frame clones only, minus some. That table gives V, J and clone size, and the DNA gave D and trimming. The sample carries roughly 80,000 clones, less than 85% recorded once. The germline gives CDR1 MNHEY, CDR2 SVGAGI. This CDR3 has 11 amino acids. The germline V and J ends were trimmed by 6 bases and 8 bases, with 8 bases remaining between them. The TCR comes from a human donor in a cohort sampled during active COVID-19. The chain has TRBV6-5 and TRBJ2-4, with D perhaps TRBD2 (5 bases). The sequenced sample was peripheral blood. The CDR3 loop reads CASSLGDIQYF. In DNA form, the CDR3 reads TGTGCCAGCAGCCTCGGGGACATTCAGTACTTC.